This T cell receptor (beta chain) came from a study of low-dose radiotherapy and immunotherapy resistance in tumors. Study context: Ipilimumab 1 mg/kg every six weeks, together with nivolumab 240 mg every two weeks, was given intravenously to patients. Aspirin was administered orally at 300 mg daily for four cycles, commencing on cycle 1 day 1. On a schedule of every two weeks, intravenous cyclophosphamide at a dose of 200 mg/m2 was delivered one day before each radiation and immunotherapy administration.

This clonotype was counted many times. The time point is: after trial treatment. Stated treatment: LDRT plus nivolumab, ipilimumab, low-dose cyclophosphamide and aspirin (RACIN trial). Advanced solid tumors without tumor-infiltrating lymphocytes were required for inclusion. Primers used for first-strand cDNA, a TRAV- and TRBV-specific set, covered both alpha and beta chains. TCRs were amplified for approximately 22 PCR cycles with a constant-region primer and V-primer adapter. TCRdb passed the reads through MiXCR, listing each CDR3 protein once. Seen here are around 100,000 distinct CDR3 sequences, around 20% observed once, and the top ten hold about 4%. The clonotype comes from a male donor with prostate cancer. The sequences come from PBMCs, collected after low-dose radiotherapy plus immunotherapy.

CDR3 nucleotide sequence: TGTGCCAGCAGCGTCGGACAGGGGTATAATCAGCCCCAGCATTTT. It is translated as CASSVGQGYNQPQHF. The rearrangement uses TRBV9 and TRBJ1-5; 9 bases match TRBD1. This CDR3 has 15 residues. Germline assignment: CDR1 SGDLS and CDR2 YYNGEE. The V and J ends lost 2 bases and 4 bases, in that order; junction bases with no gene match: 4. The complete variable domain, with remaining parts taken from reference TRBV9 and TRBJ1-5, reads DSGVTQTPKHLITATGQRVTLRCSPRSGDLSVYWYQQSLDQGLQFLIQYYNGEERAKGNILERFSAQQFPDLHSELNLSSLELGDSALYFCASSVGQGYNQPQHFGDGTRLSIL.